The 9 T cell receptor beta chains given below trace back to one sample, sequenced in a study of beta chain features in type 1 diabetes. Isolated RNA was reverse transcribed in full, so expressed TCRB transcripts were sequenced. Clones were read by immunoSEQ multiplex PCR, and TCRdb kept only the in-frame ones, dropping some. The sample contains 150,000 or so clones, 7.5% to 9.5% of which appear only once. For these TCRs, the target antigens are not known. Study observations and caveats: Among patients with Type 1 diabetes, TCRB CDR3s were moderately but significantly shorter in every one of the four CD4+ subsets.

The sequenced sample consisted of central memory CD4+ T cells from blood. The receptors come from a woman younger than 35 with type 1 diabetes.

The chain employs TRBV9 and TRBJ1-2; no firm D call. CDR1 is SGDLS, CDR2 YYNGEE, per germline. The CDR3 runs to 14 residues. V dropped 0 bases and J dropped 2 bases, with 8 bases sitting between them. This chain's CDR3 is CASSVGEGNYGYTF. The CDR3 bases are TGTGCCAGCAGCGTAGGGGAGGGCAACTATGGCTACACCTTC.

The J gene is TRBJ1-1, the V gene TRBV28; D ambiguous. V was trimmed by 2 bases and J by 5 bases, leaving 6 bases between them. CDR3 length: 12 residues. Germline V gene lookup returns CDR1 MDHEN and CDR2 SYDVKM. CDR3 protein: CASSLILTEAFF. The CDR3 DNA is TGTGCCAGCAGTTTAATTTTAACTGAAGCTTTCTTT.

Comment on this clone: An end of the junction differs from the germline gene, which may be a read error. The V gene is TRBV4-1, the J gene TRBJ2-3; maybe TRBD1 (5 bases). The CDR3 sequence is 15 residues long. Germline CDR1 reads MGHRA; CDR2 reads YSYEKL. CDR3 residues: CASSQGTVGTDTQYF. The CDR3 region has the DNA TGTGCCAGCAGCCAGGGTACAGTGGGCACAGATACGCAGTATTTT.

A few counts support this clone. This chain connects TRBV7-9 to TRBJ2-1; 7 bases line up with TRBD2. CDR1 and CDR2 from the germline V gene are SEHNR and FQNEAQ (reference sequence). The CDR3 covers 14 residues. V was pared by 5 bases and J by 3 bases, with 4 bases of the junction left unmatched. CDR3 amino acids: CASSTLANYNEQFF. In nucleotides, the CDR3 is TGTGCCAGCAGCACACTAGCGAACTACAATGAGCAGTTCTTC.

This clone was detected a few times. V usage is TRBV19 and J usage is TRBJ2-7; 11 bases map to TRBD2. This CDR3 contains 14 residues. Germline V gene data show CDR1 as LNHDA and CDR2 as SQIVND (reference sequence). Trimming took 1 base from V and 6 from J; bases not matched to a gene: 2. For the CDR3, the DNA is TGTGCCAGTAGTATAGGACTAGCGGGGAGCGAGCAGTACTTC. Protein product: CASSIGLAGSEQYF.

The sample holds a few counts of this clone. This chain joins TRBV5-1 and TRBJ2-1; 8 nucleotides match TRBD2. The germline CDR1 and CDR2 sequences are SGHRS and YFSETQ. V shed 0 bases and J 8 bases; nucleotides not matched to a gene: 10. The CDR3 runs 16 residues. The DNA of the CDR3 is TGCGCCAGCAGCTTGGCCACCGGGACTAGTTTTTATGAGCAGTTCTTC. Encoded protein: CASSLATGTSFYEQFF.

This clone was observed a handful of times. The chain recombines TRBV28 with TRBJ1-1, with 7 nucleotides matching TRBD1. CDR3 length: 11 amino acids. Germline values: CDR1 MDHEN, CDR2 SYDVKM. The junction had 0 bases not matched to a gene; V was cut back by 3 bases and J by 8 bases. This CDR3 is CASSLDREAFF. The CDR3 nucleotides are TGTGCCAGCAGTTTGGACAGGGAAGCTTTCTTT. The full variable domain, with the rest looked up from reference TRBV28 and TRBJ1-1, is DVKVTQSSRYLVKRTGEKVFLECVQDMDHENMFWYRQDPGLGLRLIYFSYDVKMKEKGDIPEGYSVSREKKERFSLILESASTNQTSMYLCASSLDREAFFGQGTRLTVV.

The chain recombines TRBV28 with TRBJ2-7; TRBD2 matches 11 bases. This CDR3 comprises 14 residues. The germline gives CDR1 MDHEN, CDR2 SYDVKM. Trimming cost V 5 bases and J 10 bases; bases outside gene matches: 10. CDR3 sequence: CASSLTSGGGRQYF. The CDR3, as DNA: TGTGCCAGCAGTCTTACTAGCGGGGGCGGACGACAGTACTTC.

This clone was seen a handful of times. J is TRBJ2-7 and V is TRBV10-3; D is perhaps TRBD1 (7 bases). Looked up from germline, CDR1 is ENHRY and CDR2 is SYGVKD. The V end was cut by 10 bases, the J end by 4 bases, with 14 bases between. CDR3 length equals 12 residues. CDR3 sequence reads: CATAGGGYEQYF. The CDR3 nucleotides read TGTGCCACCGCAGGGGGAGGATACGAGCAGTACTTC.